A selection of T cell receptor beta chains follows, all from one sample in a study of blood T cell repertoires in COVID-19. Using immunoSEQ multiplex PCR, the repertoire was profiled, and TCRdb retains in-frame clones only, with some absent. The profile shows fewer than 350,000 clones, 86% of them singletons. The sequenced material came from peripheral blood. Receptors originate from a woman in her twenties or thirties with COVID-19, enrolled during active disease. Each CDR3 is given with its conserved first and last residue. The order of the fields is D gene, V gene, J gene, clone size, CDR3 protein, CDR3 DNA. D genes are given only for firm matches. The size entry is marked missing in some rows and otherwise reads once, few, many or a size class.

D: .; V: TRBV7-2; J: TRBJ2-7; size: .; CDR3: CASSISGVTSYEQYF; DNA: TGTGCCAGCAGCATCTCGGGGGTTACCTCCTACGAGCAGTACTTC
D: TRBD2; V: TRBV4-1; J: TRBJ2-3; size: once; CDR3: CASSPGLAGRNPTDTQYF; DNA: TGCGCCAGCAGCCCGGGACTAGCGGGGCGTAACCCCACAGATACGCAGTATTTT
D: TRBD2; V: TRBV4-1; J: TRBJ2-1; size: once; CDR3: CASSQDSRPGTSGGNEQFF; DNA: TGCGCCAGCAGCCAAGATTCCCGCCCCGGGACTAGCGGGGGGAATGAGCAGTTCTTC
D: .; V: TRBV7-9; J: TRBJ1-2; size: .; CDR3: CASSLINSGLRVGYTF; DNA: TGTGCCAGCAGCTTAATTAACAGCGGCCTTAGGGTTGGCTACACCTTC
D: .; V: TRBV11-2; J: TRBJ2-3; size: .; CDR3: CASSLDPAEGALNTQYF; DNA: TGTGCCAGCAGCTTAGATCCCGCGGAGGGAGCCCTTAATACGCAGTATTTT
D: .; V: TRBV11-2; J: TRBJ1-6; size: .; CDR3: CASSLTGSPLHF; DNA: TGTGCCAGCAGCCTAACAGGGTCGCCCCTCCACTTT
D: .; V: TRBV6-1; J: TRBJ2-2; size: .; CDR3: CASSELTRSGELFF; DNA: TGTGCCAGCAGTGAATTAACCCGGAGCGGGGAGCTGTTTTTT
D: TRBD2; V: TRBV4-2; J: TRBJ2-3; size: .; CDR3: CASSLRYSGGVSDTQYF; DNA: TGTGCCAGCAGCCTCCGATATAGCGGGGGGGTTTCAGATACGCAGTATTTT
D: .; V: TRBV5-1; J: TRBJ1-4; size: .; CDR3: CASSQGTNEKLFF; DNA: TGCGCCAGCAGCCAGGGGACGAATGAAAAACTGTTTTTT
D: TRBD1; V: TRBV5-5; J: TRBJ2-7; size: .; CDR3: CASSLLQGLGEQYF; DNA: TGTGCCAGCAGCTTATTACAGGGGTTGGGCGAGCAGTACTTC
D: TRBD1; V: TRBV5-1; J: TRBJ2-7; size: .; CDR3: CASRRGQSPYEQYF; DNA: TGCGCCAGCAGGAGGGGACAGAGCCCCTACGAGCAGTACTTC
D: .; V: TRBV18; J: TRBJ2-1; size: once; CDR3: CASSPFNRGTVAYNEQFF; DNA: TGTGCCAGCTCACCATTCAACCGGGGGACAGTCGCCTACAATGAGCAGTTCTTC
D: .; V: TRBV7-9; J: TRBJ1-4; size: .; CDR3: CASSLVGAGEKLFF; DNA: TGTGCCAGCAGCTTAGTGGGAGCGGGTGAAAAACTGTTTTTT
D: .; V: TRBV19; J: TRBJ2-4; size: .; CDR3: CATSDRPLAKNIQYF; DNA: TGTGCCACCTCTGACAGACCTCTAGCCAAAAACATTCAGTACTTC
D: .; V: TRBV5-1; J: TRBJ2-7; size: .; CDR3: CASSLVGGSYEQYF; DNA: TGCGCCAGCAGCTTGGTAGGGGGCTCCTACGAGCAGTACTTC
D: TRBD1; V: TRBV18; J: TRBJ1-2; size: .; CDR3: CASSRDRENYGYTF; DNA: TGTGCCAGCTCCCGGGACAGAGAGAACTATGGCTACACCTTC
D: TRBD1; V: TRBV5-1; J: TRBJ1-1; size: once; CDR3: CASSSDAGTGGVAAFF; DNA: TGCGCCAGCAGCTCAGACGCCGGGACAGGGGGTGTAGCAGCTTTCTTT
D: TRBD1; V: TRBV27; J: TRBJ2-2; size: once; CDR3: CASSSWTGPTWELFF; DNA: TGTGCCAGCAGTTCCTGGACAGGACCAACTTGGGAGCTGTTTTTT
D: TRBD1; V: TRBV2; J: TRBJ1-2; size: .; CDR3: CASTTIQGARYGYTF; DNA: TGTGCCAGCACCACAATTCAGGGGGCAAGATATGGCTACACCTTC
D: .; V: TRBV7-6; J: TRBJ2-1; size: .; CDR3: CASSTGTTTYNEQFF; DNA: TGTGCCAGCAGCACCGGGACAACTACCTACAATGAGCAGTTCTTC
D: TRBD2; V: TRBV7-9; J: TRBJ2-1; size: .; CDR3: CASSAGLAGNNEQFF; DNA: TGTGCCAGCAGCGCGGGACTAGCGGGGAACAATGAGCAGTTCTTC
D: .; V: TRBV6-5; J: TRBJ1-6; size: .; CDR3: CASSYLTVGSPLHF; DNA: TGTGCCAGCAGTTACCTAACAGTAGGTTCACCCCTCCACTTT
D: TRBD1; V: TRBV5-6; J: TRBJ1-4; size: .; CDR3: CASSLGAGGREKLFF; DNA: TGTGCCAGCAGCTTGGGAGCAGGGGGCCGGGAAAAACTGTTTTTT
D: TRBD1; V: TRBV2; J: TRBJ2-7; size: .; CDR3: CASSKTGKPYEQYF; DNA: TGTGCCAGCAGTAAGACAGGGAAACCCTACGAGCAGTACTTC
D: TRBD1; V: TRBV10-1; J: TRBJ2-7; size: .; CDR3: CASSESGTALYEQYF; DNA: TGCGCCAGCAGTGAGTCAGGGACAGCCTTATACGAGCAGTACTTC
D: .; V: TRBV6-6; J: TRBJ2-1; size: .; CDR3: CASREGGSYNEQFF; DNA: TGTGCCTCCCGGGAAGGCGGCTCCTACAATGAGCAGTTCTTC
D: TRBD1; V: TRBV7-9; J: TRBJ1-3; size: .; CDR3: CASSSNRGSGNTIYF; DNA: TGTGCCAGCAGCTCAAACAGGGGCTCTGGAAACACCATATATTTT
D: .; V: TRBV3-1/TRBV3-2; J: TRBJ2-7; size: .; CDR3: CASSPGDASYEQYF; DNA: TGTGCCAGCAGCCCAGGGGACGCTTCCTACGAGCAGTACTTC
D: TRBD1; V: TRBV6-5; J: TRBJ1-5; size: .; CDR3: CATGPDRVINQPQHF; DNA: TGTGCCACCGGCCCCGACAGGGTAATCAATCAGCCCCAGCATTTT
D: .; V: TRBV30; J: TRBJ2-2; size: .; CDR3: CAWSPDTAGELFF; DNA: TGTGCCTGGAGCCCCGACACGGCCGGGGAGCTGTTTTTT
D: .; V: TRBV21-1; J: TRBJ2-1; size: .; CDR3: CASSHIRDEQFF; DNA: TGTGCCAGCAGCCACATACGGGATGAGCAGTTCTTC
D: .; V: TRBV5-6; J: TRBJ2-7; size: .; CDR3: CASSLGLRSFVEQYF; DNA: TGTGCCAGCAGCCTGGGACTCCGTAGTTTCGTCGAGCAGTACTTC
D: TRBD1; V: TRBV5-1; J: TRBJ2-3; size: .; CDR3: CASSRGGLADTQYF; DNA: TGCGCCAGCAGTCGAGGGGGCTTGGCAGATACGCAGTATTTT
D: .; V: TRBV4-1; J: TRBJ2-7; size: .; CDR3: CASSQDPGISSYEQYF; DNA: TGCGCCAGCAGCCAAGATCCGGGGATTAGCTCCTACGAGCAGTACTTC
D: TRBD1; V: TRBV2; J: TRBJ2-7; size: .; CDR3: CASRHRTGDVYEQYF; DNA: TGTGCCAGCAGACATAGGACAGGGGACGTCTACGAGCAGTACTTC
D: TRBD1; V: TRBV6-4; J: TRBJ1-1; size: .; CDR3: CASSVRQGVGEAFF; DNA: TGTGCCAGCAGTGTCCGACAGGGGGTCGGTGAAGCTTTCTTT
D: .; V: TRBV6-5; J: TRBJ1-4; size: .; CDR3: CASSRQLAEEKLFF; DNA: TGTGCCAGCAGTAGACAGTTAGCGGAGGAAAAACTGTTTTTT
D: TRBD1; V: TRBV19; J: TRBJ2-7; size: .; CDR3: CASSMIPGGAYEQYF; DNA: TGTGCCAGTAGTATGATCCCAGGGGGTGCCTACGAGCAGTACTTC
D: .; V: TRBV23-1; J: TRBJ2-7; size: .; CDR3: CASSQSQGFPDYEQYF; DNA: TGCGCCAGCAGTCAGTCTCAGGGTTTCCCCGACTACGAGCAGTACTTC
D: .; V: TRBV5-6; J: TRBJ1-6; size: .; CDR3: CASSFGGELLHF; DNA: TGTGCCAGCAGCTTTGGGGGCGAGCTCCTCCACTTT
D: .; V: TRBV28; J: TRBJ2-3; size: .; CDR3: CASSLGLSGGQYF; DNA: TGTGCCAGCAGCCTCGGACTATCCGGGGGGCAGTATTTT
D: TRBD1; V: TRBV2; J: TRBJ1-5; size: .; CDR3: CASSGGRKNQPQHF; DNA: TGTGCCAGTTCAGGGGGGCGGAAAAATCAGCCCCAGCATTTT
D: TRBD2; V: TRBV6-7; J: TRBJ2-2; size: .; CDR3: CADPLGGGVLPTGELFF; DNA: TGTGCGGACCCCTTGGGCGGGGGGGTGCTGCCCACCGGGGAGCTGTTTTTT
D: .; V: TRBV6-5; J: TRBJ1-5; size: .; CDR3: CASRRGEYRQPQHF; DNA: TGTGCCAGCAGGCGGGGCGAGTATCGTCAGCCCCAGCATTTT
D: TRBD2; V: TRBV5-4; J: TRBJ2-4; size: once; CDR3: CASSLGAGGAKNIQYF; DNA: TGTGCCAGCAGCTTAGGAGCGGGGGGGGCCAAAAACATTCAGTACTTC
D: TRBD2; V: TRBV7-9; J: TRBJ2-3; size: .; CDR3: CASSLLAGGPTDTQYF; DNA: TGTGCCAGCAGCTTGCTAGCGGGGGGGCCCACAGATACGCAGTATTTT
D: .; V: TRBV5-1; J: TRBJ2-1; size: .; CDR3: CASSLADPGYNEQFF; DNA: TGCGCCAGCAGCTTGGCAGACCCGGGCTACAATGAGCAGTTCTTC
D: TRBD1; V: TRBV7-2; J: TRBJ1-2; size: .; CDR3: CASSLAHRGRSYGYTF; DNA: TGTGCCAGCAGCTTAGCTCACAGGGGGCGCAGCTATGGCTACACCTTC
D: TRBD1; V: TRBV13; J: TRBJ1-1; size: .; CDR3: CASSSQGIGDTEAFF; DNA: TGTGCCAGCAGCTCACAGGGGATCGGGGACACTGAAGCTTTCTTT